A single sample is the source of the 8 T cell receptor beta chains below, sequenced in a study of blood T cell repertoires in COVID-19. Libraries were prepared by immunoSEQ multiplex PCR; TCRdb keeps only in-frame clonotypes and omits some of them. The sample includes 110,000 to 150,000 clones, around 79% of them seen just once. Sequenced material: peripheral blood. The receptors originated from a man aged 60-69 years with acute or convalescent COVID-19.

This chain uses TRBV18 with TRBJ2-7; 9 bases agree with TRBD1. Germline V gene data show CDR1 as KGHSH and CDR2 as LQKENI. J gave up 0 bases and V 5 bases, and 8 bases lay outside the gene matches. This CDR3 region has 16 residues. CDR3 coding DNA: TGTGCCAGCTCAGGAGGTGGGACAGGGCTCTCCTACGAGCAGTACTTC. As protein: CASSGGGTGLSYEQYF.

Written as DNA, the CDR3 is TGTGCCAGCAGTTTACTAGAGGGGGCCGGATTAGGGCCCCAGCATTTT. It yields the protein CASSLLEGAGLGPQHF. V usage is TRBV27 and J usage is TRBJ1-5, with 7 bases lining up with TRBD1. The CDR3 totals 16 residues. V shed 2 bases and J 9 bases; nucleotides not matched to a gene: 13. Germline-derived CDR1 and CDR2 are MNHEY and SMNVEV (reference sequence).

The CDR3 coding sequence is TGCAGCCACACGGCCGCAGGGACTGAAGCTTTCTTT. It encodes CSHTAAGTEAFF. The chain recombines TRBV29-1 with TRBJ1-1; D is possibly TRBD1 (5 bases). The CDR3 has 12 residues. CDR1 and CDR2 from the germline V gene are SQVTM and ANQGSEA. V lost 8 bases, J lost 5 bases, and 15 bases lay in between. Full variable domain (rest looked up from reference TRBV29-1 and TRBJ1-1): SAVISQKPSRDICQRGTSLTIQCQVDSQVTMMFWYRQQPGQSLTLIATANQGSEATYESGFVIDKFPISRPNLTFSTLTVSNMSPEDSSIYLCSHTAAGTEAFFGQGTRLTVV.

This clone was picked up a small number of times. CDR3 bases: TGCGCCAGCAGCTTTGGACAGGTGAACACTGAAGCTTTCTTT. Protein: CASSFGQVNTEAFF. V and J are TRBV5-1 and TRBJ1-1, with 7 nucleotides matching TRBD1. Germline V gene sequence: CDR1 SGHRS, CDR2 YFSETQ. Trimming took 2 bases from V and 0 from J; bases not matched to a gene: 1. The CDR3 extends over 14 amino acids.

This chain connects TRBV27 to TRBJ2-7; D is perhaps TRBD2 (6 bases). The length of the CDR3 is 13 residues. Germline assignment: CDR1 MNHEY and CDR2 SMNVEV (reference sequence). Trimming shortened V by 6 bases and J by 1 base, and 10 bases separated the two germline ends. The CDR3 DNA sequence: TGTGCCAGCAGCCGGGACTTTTCCTACGAGCAGTACTTC. Amino acids: CASSRDFSYEQYF.

The chain has TRBV6-2 or TRBV6-3 and TRBJ2-7; 10 positions agree with TRBD2. After removal of 0 bases from V and 0 bases from J, the junction contained 2 bases not matched to a gene. Germline-derived CDR1 and CDR2 are MNHEY and SVGEGT. The CDR3 loop spans 16 amino acids. This CDR3 reads CASSYSASGSSYEQYF. CDR3 DNA sequence: TGTGCCAGCAGTTACTCGGCTAGCGGGAGCTCCTACGAGCAGTACTTC.

The table lists this clone with a few counts. V usage is TRBV29-1 and J usage is TRBJ2-7; 8 bases are a match to TRBD1. Germline-derived CDR1 and CDR2 are SQVTM and ANQGSEA. The trim removed 0 bases at V and 2 bases at J, leaving 6 bases unmatched. The CDR3 runs to 15 residues. CDR3 sequence: CSVEETGAATYEQYF. As DNA, the CDR3 is TGCAGCGTTGAAGAGACAGGGGCCGCAACCTACGAGCAGTACTTC.

About this clone: Other nucleotide sequences from this sample produce the same CDR3. The genes are TRBV2 and TRBJ1-1; D may be TRBD1 (6 bases). CDR3 size: 12 residues. CDR1 is SNHLY and CDR2 is FYNNEI in the germline V gene. The V gene lost 7 bases and the J gene lost 3 bases, with 9 bases spanning the gap. DNA for the CDR3: TGTGCCAGCAATCGACAGGACACTGAAGCTTTCTTT. It yields the protein CASNRQDTEAFF.